This TCR beta chain was sequenced during a study of blood T cells in healthy people across ages. Study-wide results and limits: Naive CD4+ cell counts and diversity both ran higher in long-lived than in aged donors.

At least ten counts were recorded for this clonotype. Its antigen is unidentified. Primers used in a second PCR of roughly 7 to 11 cycles were a sample-barcoded 5' primer and a J-beta primer mix. TCRdb analysed the 5' RACE reads with MiXCR anew, one entry per CDR3 protein. The sample lists about a million distinct CDR3 sequences; under 40% were seen once. V lost 4 bases to trimming and J lost 4 bases, with 12 bases between them. The germline V gene encodes CDR1 LGHNA and CDR2 YSLEER. The CDR3 is 14 amino acids. Each of the donors had roughly 9.4 milliliters of peripheral blood drawn into EDTA-treated Vacutainer tubes.

This TCR was recovered from a man younger than 35 in good health. This chain uses TRBV4-3 with TRBJ2-3, with D perhaps matching TRBD1 or TRBD2 (7 bases each). Sequenced material: blood. This CDR3 is CASSPGGAADTQYF. CDR3 DNA sequence: TGCGCCAGCAGCCCAGGGGGGGCTGCAGATACGCAGTATTTT.